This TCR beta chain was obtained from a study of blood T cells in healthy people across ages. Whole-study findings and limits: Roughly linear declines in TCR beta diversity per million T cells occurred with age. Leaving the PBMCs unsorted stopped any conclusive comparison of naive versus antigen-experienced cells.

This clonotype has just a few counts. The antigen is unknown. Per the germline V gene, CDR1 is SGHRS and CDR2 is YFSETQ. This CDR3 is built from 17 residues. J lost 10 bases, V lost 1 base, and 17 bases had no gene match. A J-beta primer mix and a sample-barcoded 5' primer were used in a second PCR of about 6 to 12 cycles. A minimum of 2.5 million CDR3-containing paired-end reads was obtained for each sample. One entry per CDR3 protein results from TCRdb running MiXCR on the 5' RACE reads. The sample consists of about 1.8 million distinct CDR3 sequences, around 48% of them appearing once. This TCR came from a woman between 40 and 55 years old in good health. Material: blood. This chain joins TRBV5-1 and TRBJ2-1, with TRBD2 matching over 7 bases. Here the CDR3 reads CASSLHLPGTSGGEQFF. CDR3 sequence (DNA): TGCGCCAGCAGCTTGCACCTACCCGGGACCTCCGGGGGGGAGCAGTTCTTC.